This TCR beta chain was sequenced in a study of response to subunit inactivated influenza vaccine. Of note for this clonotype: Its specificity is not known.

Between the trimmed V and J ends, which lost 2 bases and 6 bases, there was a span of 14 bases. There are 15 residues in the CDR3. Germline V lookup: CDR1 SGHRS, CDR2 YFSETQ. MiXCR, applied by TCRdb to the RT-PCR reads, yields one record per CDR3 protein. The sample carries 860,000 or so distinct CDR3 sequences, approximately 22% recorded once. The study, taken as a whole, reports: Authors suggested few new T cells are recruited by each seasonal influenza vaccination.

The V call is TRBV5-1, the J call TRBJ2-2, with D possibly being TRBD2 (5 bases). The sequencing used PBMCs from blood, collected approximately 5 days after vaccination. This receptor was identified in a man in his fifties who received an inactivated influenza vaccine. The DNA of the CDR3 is TGCGCCAGCAGCTTAGGGCCTGAGGGCGCCGGGGAGCTGTTTTTT. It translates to CASSLGPEGAGELFF.